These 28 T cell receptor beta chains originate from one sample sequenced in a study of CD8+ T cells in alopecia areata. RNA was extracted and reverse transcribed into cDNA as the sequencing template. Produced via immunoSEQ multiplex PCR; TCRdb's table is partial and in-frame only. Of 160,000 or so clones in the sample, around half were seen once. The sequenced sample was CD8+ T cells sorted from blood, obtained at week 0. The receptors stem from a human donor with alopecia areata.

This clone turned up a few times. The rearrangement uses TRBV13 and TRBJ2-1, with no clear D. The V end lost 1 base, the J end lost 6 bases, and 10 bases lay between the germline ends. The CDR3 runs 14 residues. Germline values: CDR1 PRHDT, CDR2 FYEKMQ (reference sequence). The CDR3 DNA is TGTGCCAGCAGCTTAGTGCCGGGTTCCAATGAGCAGTTCTTC. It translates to CASSLVPGSNEQFF.

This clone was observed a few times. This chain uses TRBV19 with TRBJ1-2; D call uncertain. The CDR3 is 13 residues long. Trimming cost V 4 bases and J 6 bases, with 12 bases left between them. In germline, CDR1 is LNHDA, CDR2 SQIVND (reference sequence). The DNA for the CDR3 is TGTGCCAGTAGTAGCGGACCCCTAGATGGCTACACCTTC. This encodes CASSSGPLDGYTF.

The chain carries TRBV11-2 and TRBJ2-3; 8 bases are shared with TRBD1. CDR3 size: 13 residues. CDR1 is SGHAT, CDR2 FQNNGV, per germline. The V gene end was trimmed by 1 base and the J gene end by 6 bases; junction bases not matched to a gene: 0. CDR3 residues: CASSLGTGDTQYF. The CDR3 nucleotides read TGTGCCAGCAGCTTAGGGACAGGGGATACGCAGTATTTT.

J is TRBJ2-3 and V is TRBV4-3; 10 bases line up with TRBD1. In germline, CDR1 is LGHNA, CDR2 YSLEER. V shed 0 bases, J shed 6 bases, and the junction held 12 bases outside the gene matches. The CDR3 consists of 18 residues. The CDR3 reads CASSQERTGGPRTDTQYF. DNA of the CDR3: TGCGCCAGCAGCCAAGAGAGGACAGGGGGGCCCAGAACGGATACGCAGTATTTT.

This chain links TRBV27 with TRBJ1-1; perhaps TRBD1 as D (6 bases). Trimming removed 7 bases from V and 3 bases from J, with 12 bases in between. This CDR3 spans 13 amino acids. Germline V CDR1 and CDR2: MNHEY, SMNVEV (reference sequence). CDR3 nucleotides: TGTGCCAGCATGGGAGGGGGGGACACTGAAGCTTTCTTT. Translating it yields CASMGGGDTEAFF.

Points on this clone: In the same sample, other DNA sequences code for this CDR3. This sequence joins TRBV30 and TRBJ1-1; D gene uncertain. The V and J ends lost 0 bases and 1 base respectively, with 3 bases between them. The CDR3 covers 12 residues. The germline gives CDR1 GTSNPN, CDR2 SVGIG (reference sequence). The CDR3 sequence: CAWSVGNTEAFF. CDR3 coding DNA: TGTGCCTGGAGTGTGGGGAACACTGAAGCTTTCTTT.

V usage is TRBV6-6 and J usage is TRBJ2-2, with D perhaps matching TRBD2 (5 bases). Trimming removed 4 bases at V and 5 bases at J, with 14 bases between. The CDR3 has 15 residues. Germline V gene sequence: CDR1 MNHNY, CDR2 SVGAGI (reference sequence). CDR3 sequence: CASSWSGRSTGELFF. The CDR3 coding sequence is TGTGCCAGCAGTTGGAGCGGCAGGTCTACCGGGGAGCTGTTTTTT.

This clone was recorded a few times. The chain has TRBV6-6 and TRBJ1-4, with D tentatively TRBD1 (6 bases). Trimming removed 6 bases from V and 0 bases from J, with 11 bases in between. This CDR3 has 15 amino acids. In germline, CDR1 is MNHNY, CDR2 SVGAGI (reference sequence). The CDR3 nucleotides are TGTGCCAGCAGGGCAAGGACAGCAACTAATGAAAAACTGTTTTTT. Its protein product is CASRARTATNEKLFF.

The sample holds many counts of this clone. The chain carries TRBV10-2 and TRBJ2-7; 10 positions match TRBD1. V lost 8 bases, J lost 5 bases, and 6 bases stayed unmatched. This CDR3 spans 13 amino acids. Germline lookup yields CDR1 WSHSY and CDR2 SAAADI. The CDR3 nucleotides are TGCGCCAGCCGGGACAGGGGAAGGGACGAGCAGTACTTC. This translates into CASRDRGRDEQYF.

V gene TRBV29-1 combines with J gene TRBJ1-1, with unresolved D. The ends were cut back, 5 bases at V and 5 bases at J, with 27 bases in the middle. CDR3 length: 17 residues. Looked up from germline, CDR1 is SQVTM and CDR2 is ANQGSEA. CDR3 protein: CSVNALPDGVMGTEAFF. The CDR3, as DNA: TGCAGCGTTAACGCCCTCCCAGACGGGGTCATGGGGACTGAAGCTTTCTTT.

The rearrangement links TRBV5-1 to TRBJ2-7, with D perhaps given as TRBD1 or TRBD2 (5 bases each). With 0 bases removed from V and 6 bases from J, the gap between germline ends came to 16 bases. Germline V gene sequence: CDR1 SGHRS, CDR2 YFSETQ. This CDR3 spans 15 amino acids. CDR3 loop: CASSLVVGTQFEQYF. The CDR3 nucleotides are TGCGCCAGCAGCTTGGTAGTCGGGACCCAGTTCGAGCAGTACTTC.

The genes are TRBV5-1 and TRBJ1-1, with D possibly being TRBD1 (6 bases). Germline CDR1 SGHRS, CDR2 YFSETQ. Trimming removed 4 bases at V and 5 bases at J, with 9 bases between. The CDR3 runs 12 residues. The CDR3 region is CASSRGDTEAFF. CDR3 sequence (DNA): TGCGCCAGCAGCAGGGGGGATACTGAAGCTTTCTTT.

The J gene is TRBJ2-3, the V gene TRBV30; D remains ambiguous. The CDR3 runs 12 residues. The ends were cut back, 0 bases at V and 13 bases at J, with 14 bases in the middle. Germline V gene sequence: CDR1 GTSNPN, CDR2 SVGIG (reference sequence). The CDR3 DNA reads TGTGCCTGGAGTGTAATTTCCCCCGAGAAGTATTTT. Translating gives CAWSVISPEKYF.

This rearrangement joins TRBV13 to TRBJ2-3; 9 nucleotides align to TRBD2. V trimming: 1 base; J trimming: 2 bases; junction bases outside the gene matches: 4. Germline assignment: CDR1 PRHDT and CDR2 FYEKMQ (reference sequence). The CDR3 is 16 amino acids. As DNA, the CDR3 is TGTGCCAGCAGCTTAGAGCTAGCGGGGACCACAGATACGCAGTATTTT. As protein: CASSLELAGTTDTQYF.

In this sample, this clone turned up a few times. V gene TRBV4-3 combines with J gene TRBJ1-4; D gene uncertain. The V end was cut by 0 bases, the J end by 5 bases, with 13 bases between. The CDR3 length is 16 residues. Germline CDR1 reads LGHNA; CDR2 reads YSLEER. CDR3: CASSQDEVGMNEKLFF. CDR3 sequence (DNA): TGCGCCAGCAGCCAAGATGAAGTGGGCATGAATGAAAAACTGTTTTTT.

The CDR3 region is CASSLGGTEQFF. CDR3 coding DNA: TGTGCCAGCAGCTTAGGAGGTACTGAGCAGTTCTTC. V is TRBV13 and J is TRBJ2-1; D ambiguous. CDR1 and CDR2 from the germline V gene are PRHDT and FYEKMQ (reference sequence). Trimming cost V 0 bases and J 9 bases, with 6 bases left between them. This CDR3 is 12 amino acids long.

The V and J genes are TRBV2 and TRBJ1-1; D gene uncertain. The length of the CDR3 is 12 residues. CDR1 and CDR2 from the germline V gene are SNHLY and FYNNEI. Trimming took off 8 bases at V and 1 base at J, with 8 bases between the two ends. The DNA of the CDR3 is TGTGCCAGCGGCGGACGGAACACTGAAGCTTTCTTT. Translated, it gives CASGGRNTEAFF.

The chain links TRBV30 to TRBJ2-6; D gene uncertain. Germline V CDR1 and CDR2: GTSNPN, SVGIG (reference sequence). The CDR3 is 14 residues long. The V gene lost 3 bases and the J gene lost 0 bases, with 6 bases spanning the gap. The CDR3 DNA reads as TGTGCCTGGAGGATAAACTCTGGGGCCAACGTCCTGACTTTC. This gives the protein CAWRINSGANVLTF.

CDR3 sequence: CASSEGRTIDEQYF. The CDR3 bases are TGTGCCAGCAGCGAGGGGAGAACCATCGACGAGCAGTACTTC. The chain employs TRBV9 and TRBJ2-7; D tentatively fits TRBD1 or TRBD2 (5 bases each). Between the trimmed V and J ends, which lost 3 bases and 5 bases, there was a span of 15 bases. CDR3 length equals 14 residues. Germline values: CDR1 SGDLS, CDR2 YYNGEE.

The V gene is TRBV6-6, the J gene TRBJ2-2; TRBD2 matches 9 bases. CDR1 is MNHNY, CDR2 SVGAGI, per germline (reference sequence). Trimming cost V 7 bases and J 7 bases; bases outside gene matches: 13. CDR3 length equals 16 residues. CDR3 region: CASTHEGGGAGGELFF. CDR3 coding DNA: TGTGCCAGCACCCACGAAGGCGGGGGGGCCGGCGGGGAGCTGTTTTTT.

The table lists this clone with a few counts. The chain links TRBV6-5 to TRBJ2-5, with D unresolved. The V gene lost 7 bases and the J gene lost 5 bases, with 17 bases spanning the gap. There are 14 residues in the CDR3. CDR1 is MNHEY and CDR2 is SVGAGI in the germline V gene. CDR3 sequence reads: CASKAGPIGETQYF. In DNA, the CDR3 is TGTGCCAGCAAGGCAGGTCCCATAGGGGAGACCCAGTACTTC.

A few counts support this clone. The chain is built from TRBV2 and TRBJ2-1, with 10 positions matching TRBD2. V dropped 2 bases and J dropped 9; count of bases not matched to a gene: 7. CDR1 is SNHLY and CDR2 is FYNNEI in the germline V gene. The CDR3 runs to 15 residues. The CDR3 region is CASSETSGASGEQFF. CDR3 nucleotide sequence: TGTGCCAGCAGTGAAACTAGCGGGGCCTCGGGTGAGCAGTTCTTC.

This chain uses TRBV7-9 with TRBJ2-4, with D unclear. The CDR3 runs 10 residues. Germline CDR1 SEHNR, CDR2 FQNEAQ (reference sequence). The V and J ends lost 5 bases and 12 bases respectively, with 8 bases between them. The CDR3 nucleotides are TGTGCCAGCAGCAGGGTGGGTCAGTACTTC. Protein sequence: CASSRVGQYF.

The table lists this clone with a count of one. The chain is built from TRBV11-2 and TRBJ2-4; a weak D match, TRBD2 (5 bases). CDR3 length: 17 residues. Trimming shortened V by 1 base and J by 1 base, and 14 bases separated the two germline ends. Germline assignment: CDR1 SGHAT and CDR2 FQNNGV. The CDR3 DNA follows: TGTGCCAGCAGCTTAGTAGGATGGGGAGACGCCAAAAACATTCAGTACTTC. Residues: CASSLVGWGDAKNIQYF.

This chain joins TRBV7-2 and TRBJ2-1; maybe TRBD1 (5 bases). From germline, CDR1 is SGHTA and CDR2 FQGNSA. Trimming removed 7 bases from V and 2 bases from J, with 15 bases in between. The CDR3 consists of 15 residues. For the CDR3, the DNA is TGTGCCAGCACCCTCACGGCAGGGACCTACAATGAGCAGTTCTTC. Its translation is CASTLTAGTYNEQFF.

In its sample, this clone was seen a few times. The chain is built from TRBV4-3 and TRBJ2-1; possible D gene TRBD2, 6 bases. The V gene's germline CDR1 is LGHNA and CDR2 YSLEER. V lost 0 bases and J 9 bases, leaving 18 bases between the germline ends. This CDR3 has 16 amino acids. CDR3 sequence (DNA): TGCGCCAGCAGCCAAGACGAGACTAGTCTTTCATCTGAGCAGTTCTTC. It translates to CASSQDETSLSSEQFF.

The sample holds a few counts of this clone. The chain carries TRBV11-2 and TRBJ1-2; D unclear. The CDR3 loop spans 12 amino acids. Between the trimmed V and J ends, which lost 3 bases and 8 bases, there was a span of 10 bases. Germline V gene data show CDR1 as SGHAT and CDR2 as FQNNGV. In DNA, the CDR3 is TGTGCCAGCAGCTTGGGTGGCTCAGGCTACACCTTC. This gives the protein CASSLGGSGYTF.

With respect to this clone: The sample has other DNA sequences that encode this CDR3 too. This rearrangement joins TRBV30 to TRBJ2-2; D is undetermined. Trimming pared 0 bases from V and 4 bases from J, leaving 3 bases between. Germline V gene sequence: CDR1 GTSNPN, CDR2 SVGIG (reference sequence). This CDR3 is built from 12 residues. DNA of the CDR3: TGTGCCTGGAGTGTACCCACCGGGGAGCTGTTTTTT. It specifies CAWSVPTGELFF.